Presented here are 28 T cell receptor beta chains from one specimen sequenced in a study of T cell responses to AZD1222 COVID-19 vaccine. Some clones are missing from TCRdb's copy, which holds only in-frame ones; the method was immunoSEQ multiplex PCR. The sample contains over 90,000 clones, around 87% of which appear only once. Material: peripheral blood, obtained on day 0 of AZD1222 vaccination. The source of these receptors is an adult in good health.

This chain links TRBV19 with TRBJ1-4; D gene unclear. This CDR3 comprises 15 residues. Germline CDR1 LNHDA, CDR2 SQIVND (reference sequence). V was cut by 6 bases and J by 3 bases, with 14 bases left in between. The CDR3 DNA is TGTGCCAGTAGCTCATTCGGTGGGGCTAATGAAAAACTGTTTTTT. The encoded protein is CASSSFGGANEKLFF.

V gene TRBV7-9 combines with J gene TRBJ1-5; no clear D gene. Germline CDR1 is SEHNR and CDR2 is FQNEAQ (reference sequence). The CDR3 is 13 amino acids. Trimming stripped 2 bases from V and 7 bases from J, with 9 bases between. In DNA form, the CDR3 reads TGTGCCAGCAGCTTACAGGCGATGCAGCCCCAGCATTTT. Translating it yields CASSLQAMQPQHF.

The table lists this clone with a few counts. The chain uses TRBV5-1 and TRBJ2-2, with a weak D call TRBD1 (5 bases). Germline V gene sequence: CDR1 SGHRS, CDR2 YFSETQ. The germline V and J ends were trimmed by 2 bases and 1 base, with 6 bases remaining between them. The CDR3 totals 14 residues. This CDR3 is CASSLGQNTGELFF. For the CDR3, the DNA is TGCGCCAGCAGCTTAGGACAGAACACCGGGGAGCTGTTTTTT.

CDR3 amino acids: CASSVGPGGSPLHF. As DNA, the CDR3 is TGTGCCAGCAGCGTAGGGCCGGGCGGCTCACCCCTCCACTTT. The chain carries TRBV9 and TRBJ1-6; unclear D gene. Germline loops: CDR1 SGDLS, CDR2 YYNGEE. The V gene lost 0 bases and the J gene lost 10 bases, with 11 bases spanning the gap. This CDR3 spans 14 amino acids.

The CDR3: CASSRGRTNSPLHF. The CDR3 DNA follows: TGTGCCAGCAGCCGGGGACGGACCAATTCACCCCTCCACTTT. The chain carries TRBV5-8 and TRBJ1-6, with a tentative D call TRBD1 (5 bases). The germline V gene has CDR1 SGHTS and CDR2 YDEGEE. V lost 4 bases and J lost 7, with 12 bases in between. The CDR3 runs 14 residues.

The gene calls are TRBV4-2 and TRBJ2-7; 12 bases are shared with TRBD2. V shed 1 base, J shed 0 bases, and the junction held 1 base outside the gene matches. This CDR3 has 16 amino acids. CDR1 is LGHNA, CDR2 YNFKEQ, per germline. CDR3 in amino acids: CASSQVTSGGSYEQYF. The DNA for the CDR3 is TGTGCCAGCAGCCAAGTGACTAGCGGGGGCTCCTACGAGCAGTACTTC.

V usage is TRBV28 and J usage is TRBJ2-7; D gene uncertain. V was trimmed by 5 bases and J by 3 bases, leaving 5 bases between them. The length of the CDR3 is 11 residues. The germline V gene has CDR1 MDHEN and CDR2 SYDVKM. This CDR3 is CASSALYEQYF. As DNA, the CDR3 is TGTGCCAGCAGTGCTCTCTACGAGCAGTACTTC.

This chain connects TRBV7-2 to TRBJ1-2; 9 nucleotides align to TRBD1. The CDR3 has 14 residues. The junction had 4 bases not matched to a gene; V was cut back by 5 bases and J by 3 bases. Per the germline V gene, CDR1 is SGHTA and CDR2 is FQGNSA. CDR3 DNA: TGTGCCAGCAGCCCGGGGACAGGGTACTATGGCTACACCTTC. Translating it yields CASSPGTGYYGYTF.

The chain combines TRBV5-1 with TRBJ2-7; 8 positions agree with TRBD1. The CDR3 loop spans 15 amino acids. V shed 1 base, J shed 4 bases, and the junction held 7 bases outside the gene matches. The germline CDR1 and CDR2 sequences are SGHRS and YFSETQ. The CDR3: CASSLSGTGKYEQYF. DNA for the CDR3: TGCGCCAGCAGCTTGAGTGGGACAGGAAAATACGAGCAGTACTTC.

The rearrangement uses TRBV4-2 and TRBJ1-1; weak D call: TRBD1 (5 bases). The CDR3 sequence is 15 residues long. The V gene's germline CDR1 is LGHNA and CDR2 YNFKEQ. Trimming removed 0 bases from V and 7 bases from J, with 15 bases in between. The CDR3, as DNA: TGTGCCAGCAGCCAAGATAAAGGGGTGGGTGGTGAAGCTTTCTTT. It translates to CASSQDKGVGGEAFF.

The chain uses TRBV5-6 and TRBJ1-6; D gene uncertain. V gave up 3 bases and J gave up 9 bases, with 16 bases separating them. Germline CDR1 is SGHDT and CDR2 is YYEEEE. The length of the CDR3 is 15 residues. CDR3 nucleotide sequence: TGTGCCAGCAGCTGGAGGGCGATCCGAGGTTCACCCCTCCACTTT. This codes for CASSWRAIRGSPLHF.

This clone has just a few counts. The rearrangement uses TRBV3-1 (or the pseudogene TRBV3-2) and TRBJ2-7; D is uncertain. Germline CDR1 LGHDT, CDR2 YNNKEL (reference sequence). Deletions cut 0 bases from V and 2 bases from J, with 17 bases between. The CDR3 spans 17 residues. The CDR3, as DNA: TGTGCCAGCAGCCAAGATGGTTGGTCTTCAAACCCCTACGAGCAGTACTTC. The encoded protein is CASSQDGWSSNPYEQYF.

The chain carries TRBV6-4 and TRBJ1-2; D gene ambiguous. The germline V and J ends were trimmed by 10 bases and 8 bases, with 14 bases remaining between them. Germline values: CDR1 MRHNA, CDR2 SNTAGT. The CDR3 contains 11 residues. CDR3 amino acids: CATFPDCGYTF. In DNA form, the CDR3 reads TGTGCCACCTTCCCGGACTGCGGCTACACCTTC.

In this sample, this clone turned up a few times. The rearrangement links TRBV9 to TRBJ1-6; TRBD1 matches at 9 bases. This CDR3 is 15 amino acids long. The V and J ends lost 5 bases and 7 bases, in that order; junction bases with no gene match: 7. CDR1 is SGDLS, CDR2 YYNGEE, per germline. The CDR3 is CASSEGTGKNSPLHF. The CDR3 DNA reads TGTGCCAGCAGTGAAGGGACAGGGAAGAATTCACCCCTCCACTTT.

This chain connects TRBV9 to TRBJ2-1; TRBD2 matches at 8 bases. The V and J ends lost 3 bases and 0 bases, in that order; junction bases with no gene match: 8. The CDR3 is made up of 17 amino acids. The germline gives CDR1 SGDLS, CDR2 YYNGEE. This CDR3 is CASSAGSGVSSYNEQFF. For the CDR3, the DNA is TGTGCCAGCAGCGCGGGTAGCGGGGTGAGCTCCTACAATGAGCAGTTCTTC.

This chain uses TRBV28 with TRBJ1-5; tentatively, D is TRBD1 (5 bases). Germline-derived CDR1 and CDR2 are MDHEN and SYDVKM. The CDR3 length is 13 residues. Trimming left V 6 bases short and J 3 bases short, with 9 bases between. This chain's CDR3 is CASRSTDNQPQHF. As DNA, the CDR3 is TGTGCCAGCAGATCGACAGACAATCAGCCCCAGCATTTT.

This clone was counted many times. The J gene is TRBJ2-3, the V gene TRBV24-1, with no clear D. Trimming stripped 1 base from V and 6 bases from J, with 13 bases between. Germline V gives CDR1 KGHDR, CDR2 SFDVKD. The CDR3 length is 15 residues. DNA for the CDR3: TGTGCCACCAGTGATTTAGGCCTGGATGTCGATACGCAGTATTTT. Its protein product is CATSDLGLDVDTQYF.

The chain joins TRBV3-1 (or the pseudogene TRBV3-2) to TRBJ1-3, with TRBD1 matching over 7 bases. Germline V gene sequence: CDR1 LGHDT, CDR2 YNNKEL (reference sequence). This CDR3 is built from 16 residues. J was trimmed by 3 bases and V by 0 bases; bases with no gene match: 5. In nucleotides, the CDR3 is TGTGCCAGCAGCCAAGATTTAACAGGGGTTGGAAACACCATATATTTT. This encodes CASSQDLTGVGNTIYF.

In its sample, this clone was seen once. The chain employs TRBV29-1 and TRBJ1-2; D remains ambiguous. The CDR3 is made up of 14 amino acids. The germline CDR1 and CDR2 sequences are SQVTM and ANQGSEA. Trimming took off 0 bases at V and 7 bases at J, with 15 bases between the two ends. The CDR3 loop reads CSVEDLPRGSGYTF. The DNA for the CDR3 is TGCAGCGTTGAAGATCTCCCTCGTGGGAGTGGCTACACCTTC.

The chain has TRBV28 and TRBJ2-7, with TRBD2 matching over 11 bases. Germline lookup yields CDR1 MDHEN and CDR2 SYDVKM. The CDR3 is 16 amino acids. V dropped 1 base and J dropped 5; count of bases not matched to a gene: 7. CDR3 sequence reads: CASSLSLAGDIDEQYF. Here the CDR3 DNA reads TGTGCCAGCAGTTTATCACTAGCGGGAGACATTGACGAGCAGTACTTC.

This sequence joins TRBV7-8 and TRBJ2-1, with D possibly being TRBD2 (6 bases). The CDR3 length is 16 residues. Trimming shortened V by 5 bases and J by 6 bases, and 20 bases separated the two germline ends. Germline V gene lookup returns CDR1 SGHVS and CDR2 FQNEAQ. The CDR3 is CASSNSRASAANEQFF. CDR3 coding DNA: TGTGCCAGCAGCAACTCCCGGGCTAGCGCCGCCAATGAGCAGTTCTTC.

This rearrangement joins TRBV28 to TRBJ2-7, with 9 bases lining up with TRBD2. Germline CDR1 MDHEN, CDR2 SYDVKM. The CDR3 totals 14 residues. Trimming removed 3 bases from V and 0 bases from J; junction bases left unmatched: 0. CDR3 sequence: CASSFSGSSYEQYF. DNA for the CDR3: TGTGCCAGCAGTTTTAGCGGGAGCTCCTACGAGCAGTACTTC.

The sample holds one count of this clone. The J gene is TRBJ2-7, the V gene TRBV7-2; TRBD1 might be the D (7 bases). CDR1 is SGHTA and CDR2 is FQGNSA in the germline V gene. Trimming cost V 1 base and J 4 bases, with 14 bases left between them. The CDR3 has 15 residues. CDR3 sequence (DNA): TGTGCCAGCAGCTTAGGCCCCGGGGGACAGTACGAGCAGTACTTC. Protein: CASSLGPGGQYEQYF.

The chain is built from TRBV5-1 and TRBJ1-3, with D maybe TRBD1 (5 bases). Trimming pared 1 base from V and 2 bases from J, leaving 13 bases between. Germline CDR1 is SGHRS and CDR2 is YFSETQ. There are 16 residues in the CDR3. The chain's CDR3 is CASSLLGLATGNTIYF. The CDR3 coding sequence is TGCGCCAGCAGCTTGCTGGGACTAGCGACTGGAAACACCATATATTTT.

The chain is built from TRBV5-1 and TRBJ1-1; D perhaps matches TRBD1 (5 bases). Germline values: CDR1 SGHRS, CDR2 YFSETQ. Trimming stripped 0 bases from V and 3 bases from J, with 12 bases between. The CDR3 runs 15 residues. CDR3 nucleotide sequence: TGCGCCAGCAGCTTGGAACCAGGGTCAGACACTGAAGCTTTCTTT. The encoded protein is CASSLEPGSDTEAFF.

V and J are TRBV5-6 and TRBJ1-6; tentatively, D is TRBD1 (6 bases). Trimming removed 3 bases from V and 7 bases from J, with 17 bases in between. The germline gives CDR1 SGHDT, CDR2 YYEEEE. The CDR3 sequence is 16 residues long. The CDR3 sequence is CASSSGRWGGNSPLHF. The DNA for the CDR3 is TGTGCCAGCAGCTCCGGGCGTTGGGGGGGCAATTCACCCCTCCACTTT. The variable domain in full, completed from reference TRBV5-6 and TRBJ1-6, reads DAGVTQSPTHLIKTRGQQVTLRCSPKSGHDTVSWYQQALGQGPQFIFQYYEEEERQRGNFPDRFSGHQFPNYSSELNVNALLLGDSALYLCASSSGRWGGNSPLHFGNGTRLTVT.

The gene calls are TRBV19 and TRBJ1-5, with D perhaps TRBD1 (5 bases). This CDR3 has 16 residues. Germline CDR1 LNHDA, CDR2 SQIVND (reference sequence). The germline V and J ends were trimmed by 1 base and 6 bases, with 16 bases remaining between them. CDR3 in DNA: TGTGCCAGTAGTATAGTCGGGACCTCGGTCGGTCAGCCCCAGCATTTT. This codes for CASSIVGTSVGQPQHF.

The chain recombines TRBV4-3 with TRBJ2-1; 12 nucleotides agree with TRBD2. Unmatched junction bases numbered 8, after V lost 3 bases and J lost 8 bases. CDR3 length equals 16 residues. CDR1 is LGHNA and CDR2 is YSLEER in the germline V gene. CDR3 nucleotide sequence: TGCGCCAGCAGCCAGACCCTAGCGGGAGGGCCTGATGAGCAGTTCTTC. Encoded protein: CASSQTLAGGPDEQFF.